This is a list of T cell receptor beta chains from one sample in a study of T cell responses to AZD1222 COVID-19 vaccine. TCRdb keeps only in-frame clones here, not all; method: immunoSEQ multiplex PCR. This sample has 100,000 or so clones; about 86% occur once, and the top ten carry 3.3%. Sequencing used peripheral blood, obtained on day 0 of AZD1222 vaccination. The origin of the receptors is an adult in good health. Each CDR3 is given with its conserved first and last residue. A D gene is named only where the DNA matches it firmly. A row's size may be missing; if present it is once, few, many or a size class.

CDR3 DNA: TGTGCCAGTAGTCGACAGGGTTGGGGTGGCTACACCTTC; CDR3 protein: CASSRQGWGGYTF; clone size: NA; V gene: TRBV19; D gene: TRBD1; J gene: TRBJ1-2
CDR3 DNA: TGTGCCAGCAGTTACGGGCTAGCGAAAACCGGGGAGCTGTTTTTT; CDR3 protein: CASSYGLAKTGELFF; clone size: NA; V gene: TRBV6-2/TRBV6-3; D gene: NA; J gene: TRBJ2-2
CDR3 DNA: TGTGCCATCAGTGAGGCCCGGGGAGAGACCCAGTACTTC; CDR3 protein: CAISEARGETQYF; clone size: NA; V gene: TRBV10-3; D gene: NA; J gene: TRBJ2-5
CDR3 DNA: TGCGCCAGCGGGGGACAGAACACTGAAGCTTTCTTT; CDR3 protein: CASGGQNTEAFF; clone size: NA; V gene: TRBV5-1; D gene: NA; J gene: TRBJ1-1
CDR3 DNA: TGCGCCAGCAGCCCCCGACCCGGGGGCCCCTCCTACAATGAGCAGTTCTTC; CDR3 protein: CASSPRPGGPSYNEQFF; clone size: NA; V gene: TRBV5-1; D gene: NA; J gene: TRBJ2-1
CDR3 DNA: TGTGCCAGCTCACCACGACAGCAGAATGAAAAACTGTTTTTT; CDR3 protein: CASSPRQQNEKLFF; clone size: NA; V gene: TRBV18; D gene: NA; J gene: TRBJ1-4
CDR3 DNA: TGTGCCAGTAGTATCGCGGCAGGGCTAAGCTCTGGGGCCAACGTCCTGACTTTC; CDR3 protein: CASSIAAGLSSGANVLTF; clone size: NA; V gene: TRBV19; D gene: NA; J gene: TRBJ2-6
CDR3 DNA: TGTGCCAGTAGACCAGAGAGACAGGGTTTCTACTATGGCTACACCTTC; CDR3 protein: CASRPERQGFYYGYTF; clone size: once; V gene: TRBV19; D gene: TRBD1; J gene: TRBJ1-2
CDR3 DNA: TGTGCCAGCACGTGGGGACGGCTCGAAAAACTGTTTTTT; CDR3 protein: CASTWGRLEKLFF; clone size: NA; V gene: TRBV2; D gene: NA; J gene: TRBJ1-4
CDR3 DNA: TGTGCCAGCAGCTCCTGGGTGGGCAGGAGTGAACGCTACACCTTC; CDR3 protein: CASSSWVGRSERYTF; clone size: NA; V gene: TRBV7-8; D gene: NA; J gene: TRBJ1-2
CDR3 DNA: TGTGCCAGCAGCTACCGGGACTCCCAAGAGACCCAGTACTTC; CDR3 protein: CASSYRDSQETQYF; clone size: NA; V gene: TRBV7-2; D gene: NA; J gene: TRBJ2-5
CDR3 DNA: TGTGCCAGCAGCTTGGCGAGAAGGATACCACCGGAGGAGCTGTTTTTT; CDR3 protein: CASSLARRIPPEELFF; clone size: NA; V gene: TRBV5-8; D gene: NA; J gene: TRBJ2-2
CDR3 DNA: TGTGCCACCAGCAGAGTCTTCGGACAGGGGTGGTTCTACGAGCAGTACTTC; CDR3 protein: CATSRVFGQGWFYEQYF; clone size: NA; V gene: TRBV15; D gene: TRBD1; J gene: TRBJ2-7
CDR3 DNA: TGTGCCACCAGCAGGTTCCTCGGACTTGCGGGGGGACGTGATACGCAGTATTTT; CDR3 protein: CATSRFLGLAGGRDTQYF; clone size: once; V gene: TRBV15; D gene: TRBD2; J gene: TRBJ2-3
CDR3 DNA: TGTGCCAGCAGCTGGGAACGGACCTATACGCAGTATTTT; CDR3 protein: CASSWERTYTQYF; clone size: NA; V gene: TRBV5-6; D gene: NA; J gene: TRBJ2-3
CDR3 DNA: TGTGCCAGCAGCTTGGCCGGCGGGACTAACTCCTACGAGCAGTACTTC; CDR3 protein: CASSLAGGTNSYEQYF; clone size: NA; V gene: TRBV5-4; D gene: TRBD2; J gene: TRBJ2-7
CDR3 DNA: TGTGCCAGCAGCCCCCGGGGACAGGGGTTCACTGAAGCTTTCTTT; CDR3 protein: CASSPRGQGFTEAFF; clone size: NA; V gene: TRBV7-3; D gene: TRBD1; J gene: TRBJ1-1
CDR3 DNA: TGTGCCAGCAGTTACTCTTTAGGAAACTATGGCTACACCTTC; CDR3 protein: CASSYSLGNYGYTF; clone size: NA; V gene: TRBV6-5; D gene: NA; J gene: TRBJ1-2
CDR3 DNA: TGTGCTAGCAGCTCCAATCTAGCGGGGGGGAATGAGCAGTTCTTC; CDR3 protein: CASSSNLAGGNEQFF; clone size: NA; V gene: TRBV7-7; D gene: TRBD2; J gene: TRBJ2-1
CDR3 DNA: TGTGCCAGCAGCTCGGGACAGGGGAATGAAAAACTGTTTTTT; CDR3 protein: CASSSGQGNEKLFF; clone size: NA; V gene: TRBV7-9; D gene: TRBD1; J gene: TRBJ1-4
CDR3 DNA: TGTGCCAGCAGCTTAGATGATGGGTACAATGAGCAGTTCTTC; CDR3 protein: CASSLDDGYNEQFF; clone size: NA; V gene: TRBV7-9; D gene: NA; J gene: TRBJ2-1